The 13 T cell receptor beta chains below come from one sample, sequenced in a study of cytomegalovirus exposure and HLA in healthy donors. Primers included in the PCR were 60 Vbeta and 13 Jbeta primers. TCRdb keeps only in-frame clones here, not all; method: immunoSEQ multiplex PCR. The sample has around 130,000 clones. The sample was PBMCs. The receptor source for this set is a woman aged 40-49 years in good health and CMV-seronegative.

This chain joins TRBV6-5 and TRBJ1-6; tentatively, D is TRBD1 (6 bases). V lost 5 bases to trimming and J lost 14 bases, with 19 bases between them. CDR1 and CDR2 from the germline V gene are MNHEY and SVGAGI. CDR3 size: 14 residues. The CDR3 DNA reads TGTGCCAGCAGTCCGATTCAGGGGCACGTAACCCTCCACTTT. This encodes CASSPIQGHVTLHF.

V gene TRBV18 combines with J gene TRBJ1-6; 7 positions agree with TRBD1. After removal of 4 bases from V and 6 bases from J, the junction contained 9 bases not matched to a gene. The CDR3 sequence is 16 residues long. Germline CDR1 and CDR2: KGHSH and LQKENI. The CDR3 protein is CASSLHRDSFNSPLHF. The DNA for the CDR3 is TGTGCCAGCTCACTACACCGGGACAGCTTTAATTCACCCCTCCACTTT.

This chain links TRBV7-2 with TRBJ2-2; 10 bases fit TRBD2. The CDR3 length is 18 residues. With V trimmed by 0 bases and J by 2 bases, 6 bases remained unmatched. Germline V gene sequence: CDR1 SGHTA, CDR2 FQGNSA. Written as DNA, the CDR3 is TGTGCCAGCAGCTTAGCACGGACTAGCGGATTTAACACCGGGGAGCTGTTTTTT. This sequence encodes CASSLARTSGFNTGELFF.

About this clone itself: Because it lacks the conserved phenylalanine or tryptophan at the end, this CDR3 is likely a read error. The gene calls are TRBV7-3 and TRBJ1-1, with TRBD1 as a possible D gene (6 bases). Deletions cut 0 bases from V and 3 bases from J, with 8 bases between. CDR3 length equals 14 residues. Germline V gene lookup returns CDR1 SGHTA and CDR2 FQGTGA. The CDR3 spells CASSLTHRDTEAFL. As DNA, the CDR3 is TGTGCCAGCAGCTTAACGCACAGGGACACTGAAGCTTTCCTT.

The chain's CDR3 is CASSTLWEVPLYEQYF. The DNA of the CDR3 is TGTGCCAGCAGCACCCTTTGGGAGGTGCCCCTCTACGAGCAGTACTTC. V gene TRBV28 combines with J gene TRBJ2-5, with TRBD2 as a possible D gene (6 bases). The J call may be faulty, since TRBJ2-7 better matches the DNA end. The CDR3 sequence is 16 residues long. Looked up from germline, CDR1 is MDHEN and CDR2 is SYDVKM.

This chain uses TRBV7-9 with TRBJ1-1; 9 bases line up with TRBD1. The CDR3 is made up of 14 amino acids. The V gene end was trimmed by 5 bases and the J gene end by 5 bases; junction bases not matched to a gene: 6. Germline lookup yields CDR1 SEHNR and CDR2 FQNEAQ (reference sequence). Here the CDR3 DNA reads TGTGCCAGCAGCGTGAACAGGGGGCGAACTGAAGCTTTCTTT. Amino acid sequence: CASSVNRGRTEAFF.

J is TRBJ1-6 and V is TRBV4-2; D is perhaps TRBD1 (5 bases). Per the germline V gene, CDR1 is LGHNA and CDR2 is YNFKEQ. There are 15 residues in the CDR3. V was clipped by 3 bases and J by 9 bases, with 15 bases between them. CDR3 residues: CASSHGGVPTSPLHF. CDR3 nucleotides: TGTGCCAGCAGCCACGGAGGGGTTCCAACTTCACCCCTCCACTTT.

This chain connects TRBV6-5 to TRBJ1-2; 10 bases line up with TRBD1. CDR3 length: 14 amino acids. Germline V gives CDR1 MNHEY, CDR2 SVGAGI. The trim removed 6 bases at V and 8 bases at J, leaving 9 bases unmatched. As DNA, the CDR3 is TGTGCCAGCAGAGACCGGGACAGGGGAGGAGGCTACACCTTC. Residues: CASRDRDRGGGYTF.

V gene TRBV14 combines with J gene TRBJ1-6; D unclear. Trimming removed 5 bases from V and 8 bases from J, with 10 bases in between. This CDR3 contains 13 residues. The germline V gene encodes CDR1 SGHDN and CDR2 FVKESK. For the CDR3, the DNA is TGTGCCAGCAGCGGAGCCTTAGATTCACCCCTCCACTTT. As protein: CASSGALDSPLHF.

This chain connects TRBV19 to TRBJ1-1, with a tentative D call TRBD1 (5 bases). CDR1 and CDR2 (germline): LNHDA, SQIVND (reference sequence). CDR3 length equals 16 residues. V lost 3 bases, J lost 0 bases, and 14 bases lay in between. The CDR3 reads CASSITGRVVNTEAFF. The CDR3 region has the DNA TGTGCCAGTAGTATTACTGGCAGGGTAGTGAACACTGAAGCTTTCTTT.

V gene TRBV14 combines with J gene TRBJ1-6; D perhaps matches TRBD1 (5 bases). Trimming stripped 0 bases from V and 10 bases from J, with 19 bases between. Per the germline V gene, CDR1 is SGHDN and CDR2 is FVKESK. The length of the CDR3 is 17 residues. The CDR3 nucleotides read TGTGCCAGCAGCCAAGATTATGGGGCTTCTTTTGGATCACCCCTCCACTTT. This translates into CASSQDYGASFGSPLHF.

The chain couples TRBV9 to TRBJ1-3; TRBD1 might be the D (6 bases). Trimming pared 0 bases from V and 5 bases from J, leaving 12 bases between. Germline lookup yields CDR1 SGDLS and CDR2 YYNGEE. The CDR3 has 15 amino acids. As DNA, the CDR3 is TGTGCCAGCAGCGTAGCTTTGGGACACCGAAACACCATATATTTT. Its protein is CASSVALGHRNTIYF.

The rearrangement links TRBV5-4 to TRBJ1-1; 9 bases match TRBD1. The germline V gene has CDR1 SGHNT and CDR2 YYREEE (reference sequence). This CDR3 has 14 amino acids. The ends lost 0 bases at V and 4 bases at J; junction bases unmatched: 1. The CDR3 coding sequence is TGTGCCAGCAGCTTGGACAGGGGGCTCACTGAAGCTTTCTTT. This translates into CASSLDRGLTEAFF. The whole variable domain, filled in from reference TRBV5-4 and TRBJ1-1, reads ETGVTQSPTHLIKTRGQQVTLRCSSQSGHNTVSWYQQALGQGPQFIFQYYREEENGRGNFPPRFSGLQFPNYSSELNVNALELDDSALYLCASSLDRGLTEAFFGQGTRLTVV.